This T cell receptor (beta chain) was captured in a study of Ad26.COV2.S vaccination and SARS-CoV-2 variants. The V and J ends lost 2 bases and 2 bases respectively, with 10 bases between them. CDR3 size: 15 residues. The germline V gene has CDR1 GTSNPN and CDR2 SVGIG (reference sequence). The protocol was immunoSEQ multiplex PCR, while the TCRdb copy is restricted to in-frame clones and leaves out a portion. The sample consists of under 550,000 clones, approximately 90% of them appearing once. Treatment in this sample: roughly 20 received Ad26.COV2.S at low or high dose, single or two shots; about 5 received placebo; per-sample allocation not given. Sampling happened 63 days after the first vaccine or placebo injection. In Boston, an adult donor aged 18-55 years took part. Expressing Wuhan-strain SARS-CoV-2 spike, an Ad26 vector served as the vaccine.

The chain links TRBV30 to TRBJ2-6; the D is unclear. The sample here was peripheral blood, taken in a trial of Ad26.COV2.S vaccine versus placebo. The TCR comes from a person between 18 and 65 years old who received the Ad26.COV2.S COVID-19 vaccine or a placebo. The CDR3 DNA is TGTGCCTGGAGTACGTGGATCGCTGGGGCCAACGTCCTGACTTTC. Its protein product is CAWSTWIAGANVLTF.